This T cell receptor beta chain was obtained from a study of T cells after yellow fever vaccination. Regarding the study as a whole: A weaker but faster secondary response was observed, peaking on day 5 versus 15. There was a small share of clonotypes that showed up in both the CD4 and CD8 compartments. In post-booster samples, most primary-vaccination clones reappeared (approximately 96% CD4, 75% to 90% CD8).

Germline V gene lookup returns CDR1 SQVTM and CDR2 ANQGSEA. CDR3 length: 12 amino acids. Between the trimmed V and J ends, which lost 6 bases and 1 base, there was a span of 4 bases. UMIs and a universal primer site were added when TCR cDNA was made by 5'RACE template switching. TCRdb ran MiXCR on the 5' RACE reads and lists one entry per CDR3 protein. The sample includes 500,000 to 650,000 distinct CDR3 sequences, roughly an eighth seen only once; the top ten take 14% to 15%. This clonotype showed up many times. Its antigen is undetermined. J is TRBJ2-6 and V is TRBV29-1; D is undetermined. The specimen comprised PBMCs, sampled on the day of the yellow fever booster vaccination. The TCR originated in a man aged 25 to 40 who received the YFV17D yellow fever vaccine. The CDR3 here is CSVSSGANVLTF. The CDR3 coding sequence is TGCAGCGTCTCTTCTGGGGCCAACGTCCTGACTTTC.